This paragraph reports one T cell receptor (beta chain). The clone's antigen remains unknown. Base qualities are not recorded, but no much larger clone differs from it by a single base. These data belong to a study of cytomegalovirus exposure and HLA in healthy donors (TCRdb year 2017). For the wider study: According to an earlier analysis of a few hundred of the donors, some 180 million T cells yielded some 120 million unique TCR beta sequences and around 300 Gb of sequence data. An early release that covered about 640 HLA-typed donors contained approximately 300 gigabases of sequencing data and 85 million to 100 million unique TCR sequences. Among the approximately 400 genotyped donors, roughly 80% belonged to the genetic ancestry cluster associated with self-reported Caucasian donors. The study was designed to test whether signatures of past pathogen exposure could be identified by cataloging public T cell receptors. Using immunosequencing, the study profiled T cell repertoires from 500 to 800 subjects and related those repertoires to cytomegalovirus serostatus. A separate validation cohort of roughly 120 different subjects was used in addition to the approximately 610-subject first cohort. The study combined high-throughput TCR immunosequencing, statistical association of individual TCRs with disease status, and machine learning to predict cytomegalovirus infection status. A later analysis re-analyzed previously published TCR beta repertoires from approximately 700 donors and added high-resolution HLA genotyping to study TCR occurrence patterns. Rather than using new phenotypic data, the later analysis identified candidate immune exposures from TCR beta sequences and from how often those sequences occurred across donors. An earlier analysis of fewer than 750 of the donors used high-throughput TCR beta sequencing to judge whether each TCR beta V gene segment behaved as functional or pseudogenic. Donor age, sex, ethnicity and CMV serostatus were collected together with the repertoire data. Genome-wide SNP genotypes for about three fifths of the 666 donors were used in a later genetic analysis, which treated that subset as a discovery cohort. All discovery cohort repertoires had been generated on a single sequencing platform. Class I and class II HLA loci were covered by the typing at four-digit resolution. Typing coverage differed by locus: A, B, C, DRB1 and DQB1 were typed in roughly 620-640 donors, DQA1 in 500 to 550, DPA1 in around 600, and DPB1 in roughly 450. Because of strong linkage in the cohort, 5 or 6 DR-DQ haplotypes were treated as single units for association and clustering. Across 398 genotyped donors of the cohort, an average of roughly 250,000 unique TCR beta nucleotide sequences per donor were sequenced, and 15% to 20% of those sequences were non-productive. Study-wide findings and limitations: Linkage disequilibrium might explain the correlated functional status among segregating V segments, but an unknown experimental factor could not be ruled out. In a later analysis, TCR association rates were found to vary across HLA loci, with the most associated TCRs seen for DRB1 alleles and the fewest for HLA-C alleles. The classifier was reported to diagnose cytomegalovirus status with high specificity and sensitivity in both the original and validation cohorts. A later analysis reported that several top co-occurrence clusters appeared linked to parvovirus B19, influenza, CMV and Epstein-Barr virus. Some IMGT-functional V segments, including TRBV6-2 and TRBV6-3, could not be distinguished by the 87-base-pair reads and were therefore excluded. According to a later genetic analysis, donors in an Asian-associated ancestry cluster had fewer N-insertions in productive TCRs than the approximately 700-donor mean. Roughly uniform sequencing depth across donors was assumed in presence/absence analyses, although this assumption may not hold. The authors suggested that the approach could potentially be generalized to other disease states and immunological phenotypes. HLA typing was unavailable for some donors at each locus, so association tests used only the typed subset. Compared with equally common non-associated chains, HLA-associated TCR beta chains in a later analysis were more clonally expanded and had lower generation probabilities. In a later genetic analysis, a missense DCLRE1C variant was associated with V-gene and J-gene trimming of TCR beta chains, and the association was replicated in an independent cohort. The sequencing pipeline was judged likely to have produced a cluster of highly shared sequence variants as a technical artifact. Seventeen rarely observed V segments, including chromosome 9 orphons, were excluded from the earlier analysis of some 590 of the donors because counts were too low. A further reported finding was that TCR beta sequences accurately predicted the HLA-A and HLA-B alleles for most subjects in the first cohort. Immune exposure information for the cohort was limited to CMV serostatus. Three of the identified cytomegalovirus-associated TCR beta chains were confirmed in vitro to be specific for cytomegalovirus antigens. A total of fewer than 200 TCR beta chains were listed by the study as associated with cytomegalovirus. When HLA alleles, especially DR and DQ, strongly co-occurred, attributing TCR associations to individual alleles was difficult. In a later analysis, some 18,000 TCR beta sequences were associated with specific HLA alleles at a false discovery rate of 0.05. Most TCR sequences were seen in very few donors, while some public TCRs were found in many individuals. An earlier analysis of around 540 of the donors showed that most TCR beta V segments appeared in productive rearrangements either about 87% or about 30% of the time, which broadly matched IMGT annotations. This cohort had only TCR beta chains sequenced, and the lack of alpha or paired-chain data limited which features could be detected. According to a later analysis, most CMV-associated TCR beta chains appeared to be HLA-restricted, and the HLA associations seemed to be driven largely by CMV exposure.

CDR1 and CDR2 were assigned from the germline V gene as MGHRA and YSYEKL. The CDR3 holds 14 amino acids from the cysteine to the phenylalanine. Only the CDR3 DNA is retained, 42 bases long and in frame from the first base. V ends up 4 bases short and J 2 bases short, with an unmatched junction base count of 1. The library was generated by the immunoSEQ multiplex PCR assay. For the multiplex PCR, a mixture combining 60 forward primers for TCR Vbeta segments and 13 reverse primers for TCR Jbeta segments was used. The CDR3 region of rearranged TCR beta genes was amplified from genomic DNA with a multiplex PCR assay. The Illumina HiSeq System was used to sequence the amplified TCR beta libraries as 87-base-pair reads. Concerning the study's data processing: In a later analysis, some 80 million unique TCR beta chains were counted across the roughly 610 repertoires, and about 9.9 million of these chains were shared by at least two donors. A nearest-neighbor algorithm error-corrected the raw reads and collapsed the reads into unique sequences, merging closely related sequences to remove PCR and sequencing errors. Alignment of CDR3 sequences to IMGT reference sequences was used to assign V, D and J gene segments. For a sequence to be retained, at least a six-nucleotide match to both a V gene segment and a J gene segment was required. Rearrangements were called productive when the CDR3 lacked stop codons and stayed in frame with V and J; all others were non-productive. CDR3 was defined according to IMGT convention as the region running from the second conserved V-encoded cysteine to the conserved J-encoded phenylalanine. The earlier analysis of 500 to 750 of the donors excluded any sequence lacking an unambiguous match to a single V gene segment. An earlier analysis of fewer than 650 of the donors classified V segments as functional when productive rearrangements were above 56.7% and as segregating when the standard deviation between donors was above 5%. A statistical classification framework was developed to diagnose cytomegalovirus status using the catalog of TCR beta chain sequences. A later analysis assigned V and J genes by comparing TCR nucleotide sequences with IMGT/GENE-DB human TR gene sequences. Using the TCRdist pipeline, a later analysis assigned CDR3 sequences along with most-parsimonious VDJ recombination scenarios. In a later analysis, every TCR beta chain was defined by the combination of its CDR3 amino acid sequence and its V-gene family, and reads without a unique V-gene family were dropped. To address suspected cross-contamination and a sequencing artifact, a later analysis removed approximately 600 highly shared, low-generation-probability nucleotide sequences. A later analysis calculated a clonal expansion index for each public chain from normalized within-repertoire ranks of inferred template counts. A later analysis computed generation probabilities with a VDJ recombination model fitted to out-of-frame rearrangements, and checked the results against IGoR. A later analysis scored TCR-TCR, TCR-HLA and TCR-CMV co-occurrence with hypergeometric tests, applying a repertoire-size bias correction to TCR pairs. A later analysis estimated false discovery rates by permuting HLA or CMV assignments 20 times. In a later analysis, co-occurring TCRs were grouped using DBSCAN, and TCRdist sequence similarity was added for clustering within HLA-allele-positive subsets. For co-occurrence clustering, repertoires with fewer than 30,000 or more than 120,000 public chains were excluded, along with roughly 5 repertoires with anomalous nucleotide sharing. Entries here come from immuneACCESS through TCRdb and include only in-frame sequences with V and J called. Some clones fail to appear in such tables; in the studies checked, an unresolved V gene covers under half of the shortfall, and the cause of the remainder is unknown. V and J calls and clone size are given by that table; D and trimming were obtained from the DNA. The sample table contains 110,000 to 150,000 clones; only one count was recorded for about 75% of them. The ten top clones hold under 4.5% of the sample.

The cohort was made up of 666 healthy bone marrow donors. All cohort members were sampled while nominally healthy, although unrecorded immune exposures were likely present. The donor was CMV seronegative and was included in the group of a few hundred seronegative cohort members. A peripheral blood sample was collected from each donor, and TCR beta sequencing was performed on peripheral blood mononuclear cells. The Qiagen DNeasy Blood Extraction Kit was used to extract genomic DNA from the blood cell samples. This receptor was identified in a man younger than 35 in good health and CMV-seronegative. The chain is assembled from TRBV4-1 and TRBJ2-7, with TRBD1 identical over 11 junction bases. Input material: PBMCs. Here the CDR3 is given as CASSPGQGAYEQYF. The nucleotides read TGCGCCAGCAGCCCGGGACAGGGGGCCTACGAGCAGTACTTC.